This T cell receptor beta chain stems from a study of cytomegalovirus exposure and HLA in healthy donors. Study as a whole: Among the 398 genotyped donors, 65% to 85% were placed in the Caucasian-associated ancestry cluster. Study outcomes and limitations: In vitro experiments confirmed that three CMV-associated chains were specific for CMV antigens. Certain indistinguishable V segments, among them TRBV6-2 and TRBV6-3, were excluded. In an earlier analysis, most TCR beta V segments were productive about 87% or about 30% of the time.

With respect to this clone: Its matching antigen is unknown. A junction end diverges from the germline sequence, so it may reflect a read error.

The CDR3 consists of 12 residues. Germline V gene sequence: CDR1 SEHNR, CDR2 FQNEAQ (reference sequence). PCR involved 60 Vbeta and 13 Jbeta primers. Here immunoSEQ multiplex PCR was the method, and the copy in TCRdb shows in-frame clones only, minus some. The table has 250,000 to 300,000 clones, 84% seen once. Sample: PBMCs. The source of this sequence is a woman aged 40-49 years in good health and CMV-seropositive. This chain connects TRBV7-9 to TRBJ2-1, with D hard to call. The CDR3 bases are TGTGCCAGCGGCTTCGAGGACAATGAGCAGTTCTTC. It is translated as CASGFEDNEQFF.